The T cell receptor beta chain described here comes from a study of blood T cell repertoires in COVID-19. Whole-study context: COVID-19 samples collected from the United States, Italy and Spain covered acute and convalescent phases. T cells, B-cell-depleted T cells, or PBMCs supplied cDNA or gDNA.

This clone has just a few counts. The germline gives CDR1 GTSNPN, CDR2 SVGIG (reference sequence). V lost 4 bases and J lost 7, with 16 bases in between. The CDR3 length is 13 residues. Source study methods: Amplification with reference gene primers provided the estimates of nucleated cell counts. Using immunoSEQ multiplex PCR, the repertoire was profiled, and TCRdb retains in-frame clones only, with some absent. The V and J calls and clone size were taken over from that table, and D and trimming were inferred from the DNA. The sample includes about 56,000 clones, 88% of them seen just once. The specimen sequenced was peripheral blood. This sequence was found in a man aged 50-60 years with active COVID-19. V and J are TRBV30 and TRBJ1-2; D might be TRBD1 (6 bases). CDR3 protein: CAWNPGEGSGYTF. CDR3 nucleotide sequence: TGTGCCTGGAACCCAGGGGAGGGAAGTGGCTACACCTTC.